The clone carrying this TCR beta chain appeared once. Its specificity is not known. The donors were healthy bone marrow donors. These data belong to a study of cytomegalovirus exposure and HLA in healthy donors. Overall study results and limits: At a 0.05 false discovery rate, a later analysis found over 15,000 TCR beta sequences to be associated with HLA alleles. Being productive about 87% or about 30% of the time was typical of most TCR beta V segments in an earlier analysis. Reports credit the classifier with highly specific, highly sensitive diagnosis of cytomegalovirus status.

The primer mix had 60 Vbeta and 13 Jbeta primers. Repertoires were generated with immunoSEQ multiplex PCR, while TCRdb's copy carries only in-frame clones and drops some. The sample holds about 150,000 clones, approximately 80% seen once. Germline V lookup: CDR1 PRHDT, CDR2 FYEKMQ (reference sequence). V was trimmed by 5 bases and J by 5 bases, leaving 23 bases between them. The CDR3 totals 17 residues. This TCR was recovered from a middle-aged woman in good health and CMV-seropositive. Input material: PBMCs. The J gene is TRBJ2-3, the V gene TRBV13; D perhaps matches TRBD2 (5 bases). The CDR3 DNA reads TGTGCCAGCAGCCCCAGGATGTTAGGGAGTCGGGTAGATACGCAGTATTTT. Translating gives CASSPRMLGSRVDTQYF.